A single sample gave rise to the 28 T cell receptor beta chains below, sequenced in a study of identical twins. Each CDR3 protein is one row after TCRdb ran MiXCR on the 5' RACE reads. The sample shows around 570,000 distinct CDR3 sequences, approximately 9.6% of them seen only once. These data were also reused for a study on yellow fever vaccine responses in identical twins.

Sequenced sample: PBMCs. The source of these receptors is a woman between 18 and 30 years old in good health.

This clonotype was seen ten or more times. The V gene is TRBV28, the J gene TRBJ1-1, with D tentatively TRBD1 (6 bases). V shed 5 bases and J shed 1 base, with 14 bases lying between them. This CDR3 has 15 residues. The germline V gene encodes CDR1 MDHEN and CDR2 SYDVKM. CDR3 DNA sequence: TGTGCCAGCAGTCCCGGGACACTGGGGAACACTGAAGCTTTCTTT. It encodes CASSPGTLGNTEAFF.

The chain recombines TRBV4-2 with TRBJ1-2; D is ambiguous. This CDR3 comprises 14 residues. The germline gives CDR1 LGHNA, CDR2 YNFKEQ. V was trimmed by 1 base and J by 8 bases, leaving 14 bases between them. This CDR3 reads CASSQGSDSWGYTF. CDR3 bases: TGTGCCAGCAGCCAAGGATCGGATTCGTGGGGCTACACCTTC.

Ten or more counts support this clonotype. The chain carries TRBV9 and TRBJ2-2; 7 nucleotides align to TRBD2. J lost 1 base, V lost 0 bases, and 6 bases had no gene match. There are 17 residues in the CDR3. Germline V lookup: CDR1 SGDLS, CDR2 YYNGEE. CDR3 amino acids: CASSVVSRGRNTGELFF. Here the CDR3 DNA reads TGTGCCAGCAGCGTAGTCTCCCGCGGGAGGAACACCGGGGAGCTGTTTTTT.

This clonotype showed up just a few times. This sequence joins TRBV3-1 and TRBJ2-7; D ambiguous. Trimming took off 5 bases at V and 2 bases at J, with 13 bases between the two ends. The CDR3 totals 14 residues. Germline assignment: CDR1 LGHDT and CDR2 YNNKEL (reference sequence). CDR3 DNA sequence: TGTGCCAGCAGCGCAGGACCACAGACCTACGAGCAGTACTTC. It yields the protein CASSAGPQTYEQYF.

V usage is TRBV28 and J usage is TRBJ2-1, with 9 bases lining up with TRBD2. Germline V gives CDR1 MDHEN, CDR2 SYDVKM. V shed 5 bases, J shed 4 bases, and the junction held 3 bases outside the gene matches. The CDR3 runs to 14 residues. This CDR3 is CASSIAGDYNEQFF. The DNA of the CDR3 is TGTGCCAGCAGTATAGCGGGGGATTACAATGAGCAGTTCTTC.

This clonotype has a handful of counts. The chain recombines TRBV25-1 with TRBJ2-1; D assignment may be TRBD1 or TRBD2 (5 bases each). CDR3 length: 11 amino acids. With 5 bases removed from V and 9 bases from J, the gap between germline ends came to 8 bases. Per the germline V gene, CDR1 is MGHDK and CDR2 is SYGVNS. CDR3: CASSRDPEQFF. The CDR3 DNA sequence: TGTGCCAGCAGTAGGGACCCTGAGCAGTTCTTC. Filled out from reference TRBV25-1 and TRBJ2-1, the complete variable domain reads EADIYQTPRYLVIGTGKKITLECSQTMGHDKMYWYQQDPGMELHLIHYSYGVNSTEKGDLSSESTVSRIRTEHFPLTLESARPSHTSQYLCASSRDPEQFFGPGTRLTVL.

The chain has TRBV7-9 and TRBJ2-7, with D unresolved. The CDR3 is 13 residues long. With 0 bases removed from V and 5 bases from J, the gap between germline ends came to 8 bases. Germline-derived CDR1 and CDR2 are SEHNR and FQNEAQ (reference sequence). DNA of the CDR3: TGTGCCAGCAGCTTAGCTGGGTTTAACGAGCAGTACTTC. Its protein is CASSLAGFNEQYF.

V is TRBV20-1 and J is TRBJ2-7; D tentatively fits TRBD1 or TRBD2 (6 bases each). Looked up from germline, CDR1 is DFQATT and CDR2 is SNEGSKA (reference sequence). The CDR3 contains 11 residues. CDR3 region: CRGGAGDEQYF. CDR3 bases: TGCAGGGGCGGGGCAGGGGACGAGCAGTACTTC.

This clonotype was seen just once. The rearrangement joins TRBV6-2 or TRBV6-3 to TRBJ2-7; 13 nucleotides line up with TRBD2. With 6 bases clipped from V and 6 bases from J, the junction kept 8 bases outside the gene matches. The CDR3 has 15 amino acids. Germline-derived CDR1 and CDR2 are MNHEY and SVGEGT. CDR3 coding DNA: TGTGCCAGCAGCAAACTAGCGGGAGGGCGCGGCGAGCAGTACTTC. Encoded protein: CASSKLAGGRGEQYF.

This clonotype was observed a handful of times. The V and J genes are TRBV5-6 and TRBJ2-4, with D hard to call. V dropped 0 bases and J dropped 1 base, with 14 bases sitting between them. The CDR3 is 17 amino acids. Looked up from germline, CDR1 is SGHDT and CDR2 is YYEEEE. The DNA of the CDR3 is TGTGCCAGCAGCTTGGACCCGCAGGAGACGGCCAAAAACATTCAGTACTTC. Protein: CASSLDPQETAKNIQYF.

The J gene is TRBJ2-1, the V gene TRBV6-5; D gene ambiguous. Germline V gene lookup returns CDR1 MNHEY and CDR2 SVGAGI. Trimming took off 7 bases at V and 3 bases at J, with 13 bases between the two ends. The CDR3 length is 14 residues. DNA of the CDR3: TGTGCCAGCATTTCTTCGACCGGCTACAATGAGCAGTTCTTC. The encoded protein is CASISSTGYNEQFF.

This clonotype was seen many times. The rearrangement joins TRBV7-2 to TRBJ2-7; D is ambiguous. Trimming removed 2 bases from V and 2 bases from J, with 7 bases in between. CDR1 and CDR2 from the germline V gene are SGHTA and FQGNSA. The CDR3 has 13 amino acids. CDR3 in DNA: TGTGCCAGCAGCTTAAATCAGGCCTACGAGCAGTACTTC. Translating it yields CASSLNQAYEQYF. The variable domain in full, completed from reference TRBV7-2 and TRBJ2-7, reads GAGVSQSPSNKVTEKGKDVELRCDPISGHTALYWYRQSLGQGLEFLIYFQGNSAPDKSGLPSDRFSAERTGGSVSTLTIQRTQQEDSAVYLCASSLNQAYEQYFGPGTRLTVT.

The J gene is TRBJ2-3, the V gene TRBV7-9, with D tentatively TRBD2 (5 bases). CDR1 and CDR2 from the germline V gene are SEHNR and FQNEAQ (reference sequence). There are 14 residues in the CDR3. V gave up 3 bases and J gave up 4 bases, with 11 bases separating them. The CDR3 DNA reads TGTGCCAGCAGCTTCCTCGGGGATCCAGATACGCAGTATTTT. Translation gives CASSFLGDPDTQYF. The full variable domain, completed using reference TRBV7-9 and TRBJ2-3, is DTGVSQNPRHKITKRGQNVTFRCDPISEHNRLYWYRQTLGQGPEFLTYFQNEAQLEKSRLLSDRFSAERPKGSFSTLEIQRTEQGDSAMYLCASSFLGDPDTQYFGPGTRLTVL.

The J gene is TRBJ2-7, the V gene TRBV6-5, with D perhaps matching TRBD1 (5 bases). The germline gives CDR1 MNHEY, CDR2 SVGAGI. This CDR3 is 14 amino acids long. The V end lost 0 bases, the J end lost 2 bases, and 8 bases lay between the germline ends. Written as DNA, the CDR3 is TGTGCCAGCAGTTACTCTAGGGGTCCCTACGAGCAGTACTTC. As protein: CASSYSRGPYEQYF.

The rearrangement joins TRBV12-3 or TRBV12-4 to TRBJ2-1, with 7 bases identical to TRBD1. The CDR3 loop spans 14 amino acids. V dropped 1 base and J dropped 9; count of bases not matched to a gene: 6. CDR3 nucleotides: TGTGCCAGCAGTTTAGTTCAGGGGGTGGGTGAGCAGTTCTTC. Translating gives CASSLVQGVGEQFF.

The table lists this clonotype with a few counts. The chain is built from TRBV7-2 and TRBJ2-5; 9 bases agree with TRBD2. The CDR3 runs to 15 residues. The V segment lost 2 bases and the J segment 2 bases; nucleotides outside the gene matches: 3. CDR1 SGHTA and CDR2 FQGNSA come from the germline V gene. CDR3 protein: CASSLMTSGQETQYF. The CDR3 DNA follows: TGTGCCAGCAGCTTAATGACTAGCGGACAAGAGACCCAGTACTTC.

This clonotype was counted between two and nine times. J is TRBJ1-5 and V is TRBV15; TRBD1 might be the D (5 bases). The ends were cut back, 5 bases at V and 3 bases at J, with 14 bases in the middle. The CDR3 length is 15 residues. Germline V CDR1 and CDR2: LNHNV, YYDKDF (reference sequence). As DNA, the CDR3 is TGTGCCACCAGCCGCGGGACCCAGGACAATCAGCCCCAGCATTTT. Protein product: CATSRGTQDNQPQHF.

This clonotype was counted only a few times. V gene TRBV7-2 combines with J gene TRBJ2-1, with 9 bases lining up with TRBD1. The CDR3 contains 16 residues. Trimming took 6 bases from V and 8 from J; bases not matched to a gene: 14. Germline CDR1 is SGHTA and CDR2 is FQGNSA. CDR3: CASRATGWDRADEQFF. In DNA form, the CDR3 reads TGTGCCAGCAGGGCTACGGGCTGGGACAGGGCAGATGAGCAGTTCTTC. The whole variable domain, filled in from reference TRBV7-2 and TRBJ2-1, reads GAGVSQSPSNKVTEKGKDVELRCDPISGHTALYWYRQSLGQGLEFLIYFQGNSAPDKSGLPSDRFSAERTGGSVSTLTIQRTQQEDSAVYLCASRATGWDRADEQFFGPGTRLTVL.

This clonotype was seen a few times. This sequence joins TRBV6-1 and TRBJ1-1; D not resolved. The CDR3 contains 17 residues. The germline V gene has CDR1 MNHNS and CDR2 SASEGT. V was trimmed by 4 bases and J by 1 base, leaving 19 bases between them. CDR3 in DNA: TGTGCCAGCAGTGGCAGGCCAGGCGGAAGTCGGAACACTGAAGCTTTCTTT. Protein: CASSGRPGGSRNTEAFF.

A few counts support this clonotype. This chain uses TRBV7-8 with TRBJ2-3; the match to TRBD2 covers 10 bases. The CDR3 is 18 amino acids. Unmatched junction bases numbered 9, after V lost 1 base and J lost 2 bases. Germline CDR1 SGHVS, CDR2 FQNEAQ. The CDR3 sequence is CASSLVSLAGGYTDTQYF. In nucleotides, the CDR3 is TGTGCCAGCAGCTTAGTTTCGTTAGCGGGAGGCTACACAGATACGCAGTATTTT.

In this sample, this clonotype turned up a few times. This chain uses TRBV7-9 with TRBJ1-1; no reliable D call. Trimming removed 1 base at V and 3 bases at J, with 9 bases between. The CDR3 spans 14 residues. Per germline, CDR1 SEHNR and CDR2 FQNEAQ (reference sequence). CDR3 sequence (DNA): TGTGCCAGCAGCTTAGGGAGCCGGGACACTGAAGCTTTCTTT. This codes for CASSLGSRDTEAFF.

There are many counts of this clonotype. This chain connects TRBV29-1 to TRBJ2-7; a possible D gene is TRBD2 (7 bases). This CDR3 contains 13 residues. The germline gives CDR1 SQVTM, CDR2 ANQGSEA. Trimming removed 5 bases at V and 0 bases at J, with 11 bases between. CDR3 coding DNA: TGCAGCGTTAGGGGGGGGAGCTCCTACGAGCAGTACTTC. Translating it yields CSVRGGSSYEQYF.

CDR3 sequence: CSVQSGGGPGELFF. CDR3 DNA sequence: TGCAGCGTCCAGAGCGGGGGTGGGCCCGGGGAGCTGTTTTTT. The rearrangement joins TRBV29-1 to TRBJ2-2, with 8 bases lining up with TRBD2. The V segment lost 6 bases and the J segment 6 bases; nucleotides outside the gene matches: 9. Germline V CDR1 and CDR2: SQVTM, ANQGSEA. This CDR3 spans 14 amino acids.

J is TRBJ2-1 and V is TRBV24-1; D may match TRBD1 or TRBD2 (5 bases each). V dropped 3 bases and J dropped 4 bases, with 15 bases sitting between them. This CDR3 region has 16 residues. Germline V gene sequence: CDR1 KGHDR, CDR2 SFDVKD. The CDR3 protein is CATSDRGGGAYNEQFF. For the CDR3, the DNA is TGTGCCACCAGTGATCGGGGCGGCGGAGCTTACAATGAGCAGTTCTTC.

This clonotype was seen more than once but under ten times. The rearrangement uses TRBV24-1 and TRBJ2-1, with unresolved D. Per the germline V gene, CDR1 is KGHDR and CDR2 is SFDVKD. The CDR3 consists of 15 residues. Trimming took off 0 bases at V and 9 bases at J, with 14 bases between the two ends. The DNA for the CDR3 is TGTGCCACCAGTGATTTGCAAGAGGAGTATGGTGAGCAGTTCTTC. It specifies CATSDLQEEYGEQFF.

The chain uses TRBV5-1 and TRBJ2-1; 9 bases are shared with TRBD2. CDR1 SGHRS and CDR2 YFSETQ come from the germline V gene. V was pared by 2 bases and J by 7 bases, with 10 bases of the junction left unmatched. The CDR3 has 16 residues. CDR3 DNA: TGCGCCAGCAGCTTCCTGGGTCTAGCGGGGATGAATGAGCAGTTCTTC. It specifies CASSFLGLAGMNEQFF.

CDR3 DNA: TGTGCCAGCAGCTTAGCTCCTGGACAGGGGAAGAACACTGAAGCTTTCTTT. Its protein is CASSLAPGQGKNTEAFF. The rearrangement joins TRBV7-9 to TRBJ1-1; TRBD1 aligns across 9 bases. The V and J ends lost 0 bases and 1 base, in that order; junction bases with no gene match: 6. Per the germline V gene, CDR1 is SEHNR and CDR2 is FQNEAQ (reference sequence). The CDR3 consists of 17 residues. Full variable domain (outside the CDR3, taken from reference TRBV7-9 and TRBJ1-1): DTGVSQNPRHKITKRGQNVTFRCDPISEHNRLYWYRQTLGQGPEFLTYFQNEAQLEKSRLLSDRFSAERPKGSFSTLEIQRTEQGDSAMYLCASSLAPGQGKNTEAFFGQGTRLTVV.

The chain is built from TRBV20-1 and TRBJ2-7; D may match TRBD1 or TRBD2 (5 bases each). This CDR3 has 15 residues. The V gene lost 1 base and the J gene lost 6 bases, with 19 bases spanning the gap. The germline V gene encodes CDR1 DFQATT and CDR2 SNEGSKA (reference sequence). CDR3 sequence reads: CSARATGGIWGEQYF. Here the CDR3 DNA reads TGCAGTGCTAGAGCTACTGGGGGTATCTGGGGCGAGCAGTACTTC.